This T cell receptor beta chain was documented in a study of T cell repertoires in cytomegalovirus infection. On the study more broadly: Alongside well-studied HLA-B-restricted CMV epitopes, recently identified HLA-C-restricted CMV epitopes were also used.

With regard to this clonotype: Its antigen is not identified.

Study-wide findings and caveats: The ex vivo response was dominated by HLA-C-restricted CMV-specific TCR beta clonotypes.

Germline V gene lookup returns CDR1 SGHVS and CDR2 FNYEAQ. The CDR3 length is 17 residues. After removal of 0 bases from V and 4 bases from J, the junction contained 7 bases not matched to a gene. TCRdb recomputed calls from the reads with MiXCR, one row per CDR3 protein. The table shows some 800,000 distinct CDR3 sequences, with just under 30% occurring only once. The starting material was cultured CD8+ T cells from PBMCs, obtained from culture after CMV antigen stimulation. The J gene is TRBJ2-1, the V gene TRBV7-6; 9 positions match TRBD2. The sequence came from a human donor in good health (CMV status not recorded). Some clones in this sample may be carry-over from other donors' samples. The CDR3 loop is CASSLASGGGVYNEQFF. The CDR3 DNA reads TGTGCCAGCAGCTTAGCTTCGGGCGGGGGGGTTTACAATGAGCAGTTCTTC.